This T cell receptor beta chain is from a study of cytotoxic CD8 clonotypes in ibrutinib-treated CLL. Study outcomes and limitations: At progression, clonality fell back toward baseline after rising at ibrutinib response.

CDR1 MNHEY and CDR2 SVGAGI come from the germline V gene. The CDR3 totals 14 residues. V was trimmed by 5 bases and J by 4 bases, leaving 12 bases between them. The repertoire was sequenced with immunoSEQ multiplex PCR; TCRdb's copy has only in-frame clones and lacks some. This sample has around 150,000 clones; roughly 84% occur once, and the top ten carry around 2.7%. Note on this clone: The antigen is unknown.

This receptor was identified in a human donor with chronic lymphocytic leukemia. This material consisted of PBMCs, taken at disease progression, from a patient treated with ibrutinib. The chain recombines TRBV6-5 with TRBJ1-3; D remains unclear. The CDR3 nucleotides read TGTGCCAGCAGTCTAGGGCGTAGGGGAAACACCATATATTTT. It translates to CASSLGRRGNTIYF.